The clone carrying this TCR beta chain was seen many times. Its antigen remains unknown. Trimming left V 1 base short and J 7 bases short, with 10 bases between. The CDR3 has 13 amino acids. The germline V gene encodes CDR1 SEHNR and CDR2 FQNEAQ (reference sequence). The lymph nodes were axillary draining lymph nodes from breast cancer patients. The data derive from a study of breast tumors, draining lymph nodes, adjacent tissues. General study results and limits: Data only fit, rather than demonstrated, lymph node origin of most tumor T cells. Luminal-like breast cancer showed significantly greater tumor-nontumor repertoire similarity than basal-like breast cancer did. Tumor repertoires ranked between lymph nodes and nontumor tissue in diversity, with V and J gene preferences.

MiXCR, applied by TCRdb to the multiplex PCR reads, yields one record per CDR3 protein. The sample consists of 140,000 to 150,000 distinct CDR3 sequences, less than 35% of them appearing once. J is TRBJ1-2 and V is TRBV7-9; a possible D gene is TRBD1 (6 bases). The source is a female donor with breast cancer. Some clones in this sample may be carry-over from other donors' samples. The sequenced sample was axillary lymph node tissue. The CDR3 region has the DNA TGTGCCAGCAGCTTAGACAGGGTTGCTGGCTACACCTTC. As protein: CASSLDRVAGYTF.